Below, 8 T cell receptor beta chains from the same sample are listed, as sequenced in a study of breast tumors, draining lymph nodes, adjacent tissues. Axillary draining lymph nodes of breast cancer patients supplied the node samples. TCRdb reprocessed the multiplex PCR reads with MiXCR, giving one entry per CDR3 protein. The sample lists 150,000 to 200,000 distinct CDR3 sequences; approximately 33% were seen once. The sequenced sample consisted of axillary lymph node tissue. These receptors were collected from a female donor with breast cancer. Some clones in this sample may be carry-over from other donors' samples.

This clonotype was seen many times. The chain couples TRBV5-8 to TRBJ2-2; D may correspond to TRBD1 or TRBD2 (5 bases each). Germline V CDR1 and CDR2: SGHTS, YDEGEE. The CDR3 totals 17 residues. With 4 bases removed from V and 1 base from J, the gap between germline ends came to 17 bases. The CDR3 DNA reads as TGTGCCAGCAGCGCCAACCTGGGACCGATGAACACCGGGGAGCTGTTTTTT. It yields the protein CASSANLGPMNTGELFF.

With respect to this clonotype: This may come from a read error, since a much larger clone is one base off. The V gene is TRBV6-5, the J gene TRBJ2-2; D is possibly TRBD1 (5 bases). The CDR3 covers 13 residues. Trimming stripped 10 bases from V and 2 bases from J, with 11 bases between. The germline V gene encodes CDR1 MNHEY and CDR2 SVGAGI. The CDR3 DNA is TGTGCCACAGGGCGAAGCAACACCGGGGAGCTGTTTTTT. Translation: CATGRSNTGELFF.

The chain combines TRBV9 with TRBJ2-7, with 9 nucleotides matching TRBD1. The CDR3 has 15 amino acids. Germline loops: CDR1 SGDLS, CDR2 YYNGEE. The V segment lost 2 bases and the J segment 7 bases; nucleotides outside the gene matches: 10. Here the CDR3 reads CASSVGPQGASEQYF. In DNA form, the CDR3 reads TGTGCCAGCAGCGTTGGACCACAGGGGGCGAGTGAGCAGTACTTC.

On this clonotype itself: One end of the junction does not line up with germline, which may come from a read error. The chain joins TRBV2 to TRBJ2-5; D might be TRBD1 (6 bases). From germline, CDR1 is SNHLY and CDR2 FYNNEI. This CDR3 has 14 amino acids. CDR3 loop: CASRHRGGKETQSF. The DNA for the CDR3 is TGTGCCAGCAGGCACAGAGGGGGAAAGGAGACCCAGTCCTTC.

To note about this clonotype: A much larger clone differs from this one at a single base, so this may be a read error. This CDR3 reads CASLTGSCF. In DNA form, the CDR3 reads TGTGCCAGCCTGACCGGGAGTTGCTTC. The chain couples TRBV19 to TRBJ2-7; a possible D gene is TRBD2 (6 bases). There are 9 residues in the CDR3. The germline CDR1 and CDR2 sequences are LNHDA and SQIVND (reference sequence). The variable domain in full, completed from reference TRBV19 and TRBJ2-7, reads DGGITQSPKYLFRKEGQNVTLSCEQNLNHDAMYWYRQDPGQGLRLIYYSQIVNDFQKGDIAEGYSVSREKKESFPLTVTSAQKNPTAFYLCASLTGSCFGPGTRLTVT.

At least ten counts were recorded for this clonotype. The chain employs TRBV2 and TRBJ1-2, with TRBD1 identical over 12 bases. Germline CDR1 is SNHLY and CDR2 is FYNNEI. With V trimmed by 6 bases and J by 7 bases, 6 bases remained unmatched. This CDR3 is built from 14 residues. The CDR3 sequence is CASSRDRGLFGYTF. The CDR3 DNA reads as TGTGCCAGCAGCCGGGACAGGGGGCTGTTTGGCTACACCTTC. The entire variable domain, with the rest obtained from reference TRBV2 and TRBJ1-2, is as follows: EPEVTQTPSHQVTQMGQEVILRCVPISNHLYFYWYRQILGQKVEFLVSFYNNEISEKSEIFDDQFSVERPDGSNFTLKIRSTKLEDSAMYFCASSRDRGLFGYTFGSGTRLTVV.

This clonotype was picked up many times. This chain uses TRBV5-8 with TRBJ2-5; no firm D call. The germline CDR1 and CDR2 sequences are SGHTS and YDEGEE. This CDR3 comprises 14 residues. V lost 10 bases and J 0 bases, leaving 16 bases between the germline ends. CDR3 coding DNA: TGTGCCCCCACTTGGGCGGAACACCAAGAGACCCAGTACTTC. Translated: CAPTWAEHQETQYF. Drawing the rest from reference TRBV5-8 and TRBJ2-5, the complete variable domain is EAGVTQSPTHLIKTRGQQATLRCSPISGHTSVYWYQQALGLGLQFLLWYDEGEERNRGNFPPRFSGRQFPNYSSELNVNALELEDSALYLCAPTWAEHQETQYFGPGTRLLVL.

This clonotype was seen repeatedly, ten times or more. The V call is TRBV18, the J call TRBJ2-1, with 11 bases matching TRBD2. Germline V gene lookup returns CDR1 KGHSH and CDR2 LQKENI. CDR3 length: 17 amino acids. V shed 3 bases and J 0 bases; nucleotides not matched to a gene: 4. This CDR3 reads CASSPTSGGLSYNEQFF. For the CDR3, the DNA is TGTGCCAGCTCACCCACTAGCGGGGGCCTCTCCTACAATGAGCAGTTCTTC.